One T cell receptor (beta chain) is described in this entry. The antigen is not known. This sample was included in a study of Ad26.COV2.S vaccination and SARS-CoV-2 variants. Overall study findings and caveats: Vaccinees showed greater spike-specific TCR breadth than placebo recipients.

The data were produced by immunoSEQ multiplex PCR, yet TCRdb's version contains in-frame clones alone and is incomplete. This table holds 300,000 to 350,000 clones, approximately 86% found once. Germline lookup yields CDR1 SNHLY and CDR2 FYNNEI. The V end lost 6 bases, the J end lost 4 bases, and 10 bases lay between the germline ends. The CDR3 runs to 13 residues. Described treatment: around 19 received Ad26.COV2.S at low or high dose, single or two shots; roughly five received placebo; per-sample allocation not given. Samples analyzed were those drawn on day 63 after the first vaccine or placebo injection. This adult donor, from Boston, was 18-55 years old.

J is TRBJ1-5 and V is TRBV2, with unresolved D. The receptor's source is a person between 18 and 60 years old who received the Ad26.COV2.S COVID-19 vaccine or a placebo. Here the sequenced sample was peripheral blood, taken in a trial of Ad26.COV2.S vaccine versus placebo. The CDR3: CASRDFGNQPQHF. CDR3 DNA sequence: TGTGCCAGCAGGGATTTTGGGAATCAGCCCCAGCATTTT.